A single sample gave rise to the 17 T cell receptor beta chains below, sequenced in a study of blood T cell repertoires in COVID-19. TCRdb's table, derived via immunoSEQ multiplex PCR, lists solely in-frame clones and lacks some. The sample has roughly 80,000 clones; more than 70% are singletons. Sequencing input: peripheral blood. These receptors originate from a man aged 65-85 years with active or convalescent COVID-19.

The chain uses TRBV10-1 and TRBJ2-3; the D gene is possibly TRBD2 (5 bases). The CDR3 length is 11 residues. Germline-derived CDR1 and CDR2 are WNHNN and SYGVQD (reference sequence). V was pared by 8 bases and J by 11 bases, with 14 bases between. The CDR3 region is CASAGTREQYF. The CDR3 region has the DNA TGCGCCAGCGCCGGTACTAGAGAGCAGTATTTT.

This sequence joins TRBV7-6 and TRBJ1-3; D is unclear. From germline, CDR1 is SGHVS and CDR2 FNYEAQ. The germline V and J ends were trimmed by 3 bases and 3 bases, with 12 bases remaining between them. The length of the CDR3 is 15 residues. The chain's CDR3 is CASSFYGFGGNTIYF. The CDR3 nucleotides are TGTGCCAGCAGCTTTTACGGGTTTGGTGGAAACACCATATATTTT. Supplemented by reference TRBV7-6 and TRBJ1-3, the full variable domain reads GAGVSQSPRYKVTKRGQDVALRCDPISGHVSLYWYRQALGQGPEFLTYFNYEAQQDKSGLPNDRFSAERPEGSISTLTIQRTEQRDSAMYRCASSFYGFGGNTIYFGEGSWLTVV.

The CDR3 sequence: CASRRGSYNSPLHF. CDR3 DNA sequence: TGTGCCAGCAGGAGGGGGTCCTATAATTCACCCCTCCACTTT. This chain links TRBV27 with TRBJ1-6; possible D gene TRBD1, 6 bases. Between the trimmed V and J ends, which lost 6 bases and 1 base, there was a span of 7 bases. Germline V gene lookup returns CDR1 MNHEY and CDR2 SMNVEV (reference sequence). There are 14 residues in the CDR3.

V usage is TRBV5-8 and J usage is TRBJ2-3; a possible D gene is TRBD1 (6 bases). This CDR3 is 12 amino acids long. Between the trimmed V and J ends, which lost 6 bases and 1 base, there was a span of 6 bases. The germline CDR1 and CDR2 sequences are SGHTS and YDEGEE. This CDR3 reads CASNRGTDTQYF. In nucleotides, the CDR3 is TGTGCCAGCAACAGGGGCACAGATACGCAGTATTTT.

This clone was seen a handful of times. The CDR3, as DNA: TGTGCCAGCAGGGAGGACAGGGGTAACTATGGCTACACCTTC. It is translated as CASREDRGNYGYTF. The gene calls are TRBV6-5 and TRBJ1-2, with 9 bases aligning to TRBD1. V was clipped by 6 bases and J by 1 base; unmatched bases: 3. The CDR3 is 14 amino acids. The germline gives CDR1 MNHEY, CDR2 SVGAGI.

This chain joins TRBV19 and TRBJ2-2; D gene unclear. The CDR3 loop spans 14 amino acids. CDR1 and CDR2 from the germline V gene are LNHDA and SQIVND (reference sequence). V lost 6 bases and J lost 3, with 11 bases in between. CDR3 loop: CASRKGGDTGELFF. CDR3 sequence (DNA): TGTGCCAGTAGGAAAGGCGGAGACACCGGGGAGCTGTTTTTT.

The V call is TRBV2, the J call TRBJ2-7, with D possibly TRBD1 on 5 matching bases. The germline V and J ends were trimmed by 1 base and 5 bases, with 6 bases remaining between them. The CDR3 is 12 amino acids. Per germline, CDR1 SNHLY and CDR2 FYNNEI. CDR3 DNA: TGTGCCAGCAGTGAAGACAGGAACGAGCAGTACTTC. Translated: CASSEDRNEQYF.

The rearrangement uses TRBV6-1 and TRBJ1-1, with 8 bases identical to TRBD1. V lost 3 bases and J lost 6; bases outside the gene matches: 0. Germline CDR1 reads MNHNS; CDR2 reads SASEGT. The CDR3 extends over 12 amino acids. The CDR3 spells CASSEGQAEAFF. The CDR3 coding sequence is TGTGCCAGCAGTGAGGGACAGGCTGAAGCTTTCTTT.

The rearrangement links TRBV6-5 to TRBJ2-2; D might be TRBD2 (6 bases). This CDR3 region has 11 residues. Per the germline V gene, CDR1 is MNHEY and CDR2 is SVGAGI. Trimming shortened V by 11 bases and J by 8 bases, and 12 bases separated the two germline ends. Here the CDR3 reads CAAAAGGELFF. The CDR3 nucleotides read TGTGCCGCCGCTGCGGGGGGGGAGCTGTTTTTT.

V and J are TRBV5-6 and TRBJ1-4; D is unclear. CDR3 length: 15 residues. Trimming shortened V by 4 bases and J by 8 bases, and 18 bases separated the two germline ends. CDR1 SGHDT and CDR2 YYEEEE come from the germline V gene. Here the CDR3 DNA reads TGTGCCAGCAGCGTCCCGGGAGGCCCTGAGGAAAAACTGTTTTTT. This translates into CASSVPGGPEEKLFF. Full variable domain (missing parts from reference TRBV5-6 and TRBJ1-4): DAGVTQSPTHLIKTRGQQVTLRCSPKSGHDTVSWYQQALGQGPQFIFQYYEEEERQRGNFPDRFSGHQFPNYSSELNVNALLLGDSALYLCASSVPGGPEEKLFFGSGTQLSVL.

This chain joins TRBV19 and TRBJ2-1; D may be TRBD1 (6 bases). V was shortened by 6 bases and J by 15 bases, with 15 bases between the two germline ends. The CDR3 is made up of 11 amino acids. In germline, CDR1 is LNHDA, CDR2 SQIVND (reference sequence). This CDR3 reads CASSTDRKTFF. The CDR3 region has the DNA TGTGCCAGTAGCACCGACAGGAAGACGTTCTTC.

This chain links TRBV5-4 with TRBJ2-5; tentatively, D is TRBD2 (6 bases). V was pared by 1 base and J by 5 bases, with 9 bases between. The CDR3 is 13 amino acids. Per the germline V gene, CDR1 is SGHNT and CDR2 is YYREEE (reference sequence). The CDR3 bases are TGTGCCAGCAGCTTGTGGGGGACTGAGACCCAGTACTTC. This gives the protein CASSLWGTETQYF.

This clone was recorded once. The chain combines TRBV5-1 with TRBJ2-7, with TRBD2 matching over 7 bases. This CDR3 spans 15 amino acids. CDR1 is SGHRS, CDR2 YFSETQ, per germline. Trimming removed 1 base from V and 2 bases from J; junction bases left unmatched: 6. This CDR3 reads CASSLPSGETYEQYF. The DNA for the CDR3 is TGCGCCAGCAGCTTGCCCAGCGGGGAAACCTACGAGCAGTACTTC.

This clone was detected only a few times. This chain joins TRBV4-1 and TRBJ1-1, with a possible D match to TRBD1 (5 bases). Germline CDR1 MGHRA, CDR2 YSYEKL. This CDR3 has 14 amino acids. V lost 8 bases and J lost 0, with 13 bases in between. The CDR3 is CASRSGGVNTEAFF. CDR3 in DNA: TGCGCCAGCCGGAGCGGGGGGGTGAACACTGAAGCTTTCTTT.

CDR3 protein: CASISDRAPDEQYF. The DNA of the CDR3 is TGTGCCAGCATTTCGGACAGGGCCCCCGACGAGCAGTACTTC. The chain employs TRBV28 and TRBJ2-7; TRBD1 agrees at 8 bases. The length of the CDR3 is 14 residues. Germline lookup yields CDR1 MDHEN and CDR2 SYDVKM. Trimming took 7 bases from V and 5 from J; bases not matched to a gene: 10.

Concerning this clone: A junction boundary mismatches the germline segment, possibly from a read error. The CDR3 reads CASSQSSTKYGYTF. In nucleotides, the CDR3 is TGCGCCAGCAGTCAATCCTCCACTAAATATGGCTACACCTTC. The chain couples TRBV23-1 to TRBJ1-2, with D uncertain. TRBV23-1 is treated as an ORF (open reading frame) with a function not yet certain. This CDR3 spans 14 amino acids.

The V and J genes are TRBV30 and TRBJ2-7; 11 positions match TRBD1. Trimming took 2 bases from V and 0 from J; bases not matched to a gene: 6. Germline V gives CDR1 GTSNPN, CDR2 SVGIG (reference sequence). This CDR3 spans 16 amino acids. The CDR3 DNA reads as TGTGCCTGGAGTTCTTGGGACAGGGGGAGCTCCTACGAGCAGTACTTC. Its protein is CAWSSWDRGSSYEQYF.